The 14 T cell receptor beta chains below come from one sample, sequenced in a study of T cell responses to AZD1222 COVID-19 vaccine. Measured with immunoSEQ multiplex PCR; TCRdb has only the in-frame clones, and not every one. Of about 150,000 clones listed, about nine tenths are singletons. Sequencing used peripheral blood, obtained on day 0 of AZD1222 vaccination. The receptor set was obtained from an adult in good health.

This clone was seen once. V gene TRBV5-1 combines with J gene TRBJ1-5; 8 positions match TRBD1. J gave up 6 bases and V 4 bases, and 9 bases lay outside the gene matches. The CDR3 totals 15 residues. From germline, CDR1 is SGHRS and CDR2 YFSETQ. CDR3 sequence (DNA): TGCGCCAGCAGCACGGCAGGGGGCGTAGGTCAGCCCCAGCATTTT. Translated: CASSTAGGVGQPQHF.

V gene TRBV19 combines with J gene TRBJ1-1; D is undetermined. Germline V gene lookup returns CDR1 LNHDA and CDR2 SQIVND (reference sequence). The V end was cut by 5 bases, the J end by 4 bases, with 17 bases between. The length of the CDR3 is 15 residues. The CDR3 DNA reads as TGTGCCAGTAGTCGACTGGTGGGGTTTTCCACTGAAGCTTTCTTT. Amino acid sequence: CASSRLVGFSTEAFF.

There are a few counts of this clone. V gene TRBV14 combines with J gene TRBJ1-2; a possible D gene is TRBD1 (5 bases). The germline V gene has CDR1 SGHDN and CDR2 FVKESK. V was shortened by 4 bases and J by 6 bases, with 15 bases between the two germline ends. This CDR3 contains 14 residues. This CDR3 reads CASSPRGGEDGYTF. CDR3 sequence (DNA): TGTGCCAGCAGCCCCCGGGGAGGGGAGGATGGCTACACCTTC.

The chain couples TRBV29-1 to TRBJ1-3; the D gene is possibly TRBD1 (5 bases). V shed 4 bases and J shed 1 base, with 14 bases lying between them. This CDR3 contains 15 residues. The germline gives CDR1 SQVTM, CDR2 ANQGSEA. The CDR3 protein is CSVAKGLTSGNTIYF. CDR3 DNA sequence: TGCAGCGTTGCCAAGGGGTTGACGTCTGGAAACACCATATATTTT.

This chain uses TRBV6-2 or TRBV6-3 with TRBJ2-7; D not certain. V lost 2 bases, J lost 3 bases, and 8 bases lay in between. Germline loops: CDR1 MNHEY, CDR2 SVGEGT. This CDR3 spans 13 amino acids. CDR3 protein: CASSYVGGYEQYF. CDR3 nucleotides: TGTGCCAGCAGTTACGTAGGCGGCTACGAGCAGTACTTC.

The chain uses TRBV10-3 and TRBJ1-6; tentative D call: TRBD1 (6 bases). With 3 bases removed from V and 10 bases from J, the gap between germline ends came to 16 bases. Germline V gives CDR1 ENHRY, CDR2 SYGVKD. The CDR3 is 15 residues long. The CDR3 protein is CAISEGGPRASPLHF. DNA of the CDR3: TGTGCCATCAGTGAAGGGGGACCCCGGGCCTCACCCCTCCACTTT.

This chain uses TRBV7-9 with TRBJ2-1; 9 bases fit TRBD2. Trimming at V came to 5 bases and at J to 6 bases, leaving 11 bases not matched to a gene. From germline, CDR1 is SEHNR and CDR2 FQNEAQ (reference sequence). CDR3 length equals 16 residues. The CDR3 protein is CASSPYIGGRANEQFF. CDR3 DNA sequence: TGTGCCAGCAGCCCCTACATTGGCGGGAGGGCCAATGAGCAGTTCTTC. Based on the CDR3 plus reference TRBV7-9 and TRBJ2-1, the full variable domain is DTGVSQNPRHKITKRGQNVTFRCDPISEHNRLYWYRQTLGQGPEFLTYFQNEAQLEKSRLLSDRFSAERPKGSFSTLEIQRTEQGDSAMYLCASSPYIGGRANEQFFGPGTRLTVL.

The chain couples TRBV21-1 to TRBJ1-5. TRBV21-1 is labeled a pseudogene. The CDR3 totals 15 residues. The CDR3 here is CASSKGGWVGQPQHF. The CDR3 region has the DNA TGTGCCAGCAGCAAGGGAGGGTGGGTAGGCCAGCCCCAGCATTTT.

This clone has just one count. The chain links TRBV25-1 to TRBJ2-1, with 10 bases aligning to TRBD2. The CDR3 contains 15 residues. Germline V lookup: CDR1 MGHDK, CDR2 SYGVNS. V trimming: 6 bases; J trimming: 5 bases; junction bases outside the gene matches: 7. CDR3 DNA: TGTGCCAGCAGCTCAGGGACTAGCGCAGACAATGAGCAGTTCTTC. Its protein is CASSSGTSADNEQFF. The full variable domain, its missing parts supplied by reference TRBV25-1 and TRBJ2-1, is EADIYQTPRYLVIGTGKKITLECSQTMGHDKMYWYQQDPGMELHLIHYSYGVNSTEKGDLSSESTVSRIRTEHFPLTLESARPSHTSQYLCASSSGTSADNEQFFGPGTRLTVL.

The chain links TRBV4-3 to TRBJ2-7; D is perhaps TRBD2 (5 bases). Per the germline V gene, CDR1 is LGHNA and CDR2 is YSLEER. The CDR3 extends over 14 amino acids. Deletions cut 0 bases from V and 2 bases from J, with 8 bases between. The DNA for the CDR3 is TGCGCCAGCAGCCAAGATGCGGGCACCTACGAGCAGTACTTC. Amino acid sequence: CASSQDAGTYEQYF.

V usage is TRBV28 and J usage is TRBJ1-5; D unresolved. This CDR3 spans 16 amino acids. The V gene lost 7 bases and the J gene lost 0 bases, with 16 bases spanning the gap. Germline V gives CDR1 MDHEN, CDR2 SYDVKM. CDR3 protein: CASIPRRGSSNQPQHF. The DNA of the CDR3 is TGTGCCAGCATCCCCAGGCGGGGATCTAGCAATCAGCCCCAGCATTTT.

This clone was recorded a few times. This rearrangement joins TRBV2 to TRBJ1-6; D gene unclear. The ends were cut back, 4 bases at V and 6 bases at J, with 10 bases in the middle. Looked up from germline, CDR1 is SNHLY and CDR2 is FYNNEI. CDR3 length: 14 residues. The CDR3 here is CASSVSKTNSPLHF. The CDR3 DNA follows: TGTGCCAGCAGTGTTTCTAAAACTAATTCACCCCTCCACTTT.

The V and J genes are TRBV4-3 and TRBJ2-7; D may be TRBD1 (6 bases). Germline V gene sequence: CDR1 LGHNA, CDR2 YSLEER. Trimming shortened V by 2 bases and J by 5 bases, and 16 bases separated the two germline ends. There are 15 residues in the CDR3. CDR3 coding DNA: TGCGCCAGCAGCCAACAACTGACAGGTAGGAACGAGCAGTACTTC. Its protein is CASSQQLTGRNEQYF.

The V gene is TRBV28, the J gene TRBJ2-7; TRBD1 matches at 8 bases. With V trimmed by 3 bases and J by 3 bases, 10 bases remained unmatched. The CDR3 runs to 16 residues. Germline lookup yields CDR1 MDHEN and CDR2 SYDVKM. The CDR3 DNA follows: TGTGCCAGCAGTTTCTTGACCGGGACAGGATACTACGAGCAGTACTTC. It specifies CASSFLTGTGYYEQYF.